The 32 T cell receptor beta chains below come from one sample, sequenced in a study of T-cell memory formation after mild COVID-19. A single record per CDR3 protein comes from TCRdb applying MiXCR to the 5' RACE reads. The table lists approximately 340,000 distinct CDR3 sequences, 13% of them singletons. Material for sequencing was PBMCs or a T cell subset sorted from them (not recorded which). Every receptor here comes from a man younger than 30 who had mild COVID-19 (a few samples of this study predate the infection). Cell type and time point are not known.

This clonotype was seen a few times. Here the CDR3 DNA reads TGTGCCAGCAGCTTGGAAGTGACAGGGTCAGAGACCCAGTACTTC. It yields the protein CASSLEVTGSETQYF. This chain connects TRBV5-4 to TRBJ2-5, with 7 bases fitting TRBD1. The CDR3 is 15 amino acids. The trim removed 0 bases at V and 4 bases at J, leaving 6 bases unmatched. The V gene's germline CDR1 is SGHNT and CDR2 YYREEE (reference sequence).

In this sample, this clonotype turned up many times. V and J are TRBV6-2 or TRBV6-3 and TRBJ1-2; TRBD1 is a possible D gene (6 bases). Germline CDR1 is MNHEY and CDR2 is SVGEGT. The V end lost 6 bases, the J end lost 2 bases, and 10 bases lay between the germline ends. CDR3 length: 13 amino acids. CDR3 protein: CASSLDRNYGYTF. The CDR3 DNA is TGTGCCAGCAGCTTAGACAGGAACTATGGCTACACCTTC.

This clonotype was observed a handful of times. V and J are TRBV18 and TRBJ1-2; D is ambiguous. The CDR3 is 14 amino acids. The germline gives CDR1 KGHSH, CDR2 LQKENI. The V end was cut by 3 bases, the J end by 6 bases, with 14 bases between. CDR3 region: CASSPRMGGHGYTF. The CDR3 DNA reads as TGTGCCAGCTCACCGCGGATGGGAGGCCATGGCTACACCTTC.

This chain joins TRBV29-1 and TRBJ2-5, with D perhaps TRBD2 (5 bases). Germline CDR1 SQVTM, CDR2 ANQGSEA. This CDR3 is built from 11 residues. V was clipped by 5 bases and J by 4 bases, with 8 bases between them. CDR3: CSVRELETQYF. In DNA, the CDR3 is TGCAGCGTTCGGGAATTAGAGACCCAGTACTTC.

At least ten counts were recorded for this clonotype. The V gene is TRBV25-1, the J gene TRBJ1-6; the D is unclear. CDR1 is MGHDK, CDR2 SYGVNS, per germline. V gave up 1 base and J gave up 14 bases, with 6 bases separating them. The CDR3 has 11 amino acids. The DNA for the CDR3 is TGTGCCAGCAGTGAATCCGTCACCCTCCACTTT. Its protein is CASSESVTLHF. The complete variable domain, with remaining parts taken from reference TRBV25-1 and TRBJ1-6, reads EADIYQTPRYLVIGTGKKITLECSQTMGHDKMYWYQQDPGMELHLIHYSYGVNSTEKGDLSSESTVSRIRTEHFPLTLESARPSHTSQYLCASSESVTLHFGNGTRLTVT.

This clonotype was found a few times. The CDR3 bases are TGTGCCAGCAGTTTCAAGGTATCGGATGGCTACACCTTC. Translated, it gives CASSFKVSDGYTF. The rearrangement joins TRBV12-3 or TRBV12-4 to TRBJ1-2; unclear D gene. CDR3 size: 13 residues. Trimming pared 3 bases from V and 6 bases from J, leaving 11 bases between.

Only a few counts were recorded for this clonotype. This chain links TRBV19 with TRBJ2-2, with 11 bases aligning to TRBD2. With V trimmed by 5 bases and J by 4 bases, 3 bases remained unmatched. CDR1 and CDR2 from the germline V gene are LNHDA and SQIVND (reference sequence). The CDR3 runs 15 residues. The CDR3: CASSLAGGLTGELFF. CDR3 bases: TGTGCCAGTAGTCTAGCGGGGGGACTCACCGGGGAGCTGTTTTTT.

The J gene is TRBJ2-7, the V gene TRBV7-2, with D perhaps TRBD2 (5 bases). The CDR3 loop spans 16 amino acids. Trimming cost V 0 bases and J 6 bases, with 18 bases left between them. Germline CDR1 SGHTA, CDR2 FQGNSA. The CDR3 coding sequence is TGTGCCAGCAGCTTAGCGTTCGAGGGTACTCTCTCCGAGCAGTACTTC. This encodes CASSLAFEGTLSEQYF.

V usage is TRBV7-9 and J usage is TRBJ2-4, with 14 bases fitting TRBD2. The V and J ends lost 2 bases and 6 bases, in that order; junction bases with no gene match: 6. The CDR3 has 17 residues. The germline V gene has CDR1 SEHNR and CDR2 FQNEAQ (reference sequence). As DNA, the CDR3 is TGTGCCAGCAGCTTACCGATTGGACTAGCGGGGGGAAACATTCAGTACTTC. This translates into CASSLPIGLAGGNIQYF.

The table lists this clonotype with a few counts. V and J are TRBV20-1 and TRBJ2-7; D uncertain. The germline V gene has CDR1 DFQATT and CDR2 SNEGSKA (reference sequence). The CDR3 covers 12 residues. Trimming took 1 base from V and 8 from J, leaving 12 bases between them. The CDR3: CSARGTIDQQYV. The CDR3 nucleotides are TGCAGTGCTAGAGGGACGATCGACCAGCAGTACGTC.

V is TRBV5-1 and J is TRBJ1-4; 7 positions match TRBD1. V gave up 4 bases and J gave up 7 bases; unmatched junction bases: 10. Germline CDR1 reads SGHRS; CDR2 reads YFSETQ. CDR3 length: 15 amino acids. CDR3 sequence (DNA): TGCGCCAGCAGCGGGCCAGGGGGGCGCCCTGAAAAACTGTTTTTT. Amino acids: CASSGPGGRPEKLFF. Full variable domain (remainder filled in from reference TRBV5-1 and TRBJ1-4): KAGVTQTPRYLIKTRGQQVTLSCSPISGHRSVSWYQQTPGQGLQFLFEYFSETQRNKGNFPGRFSGRQFSNSRSEMNVSTLELGDSALYLCASSGPGGRPEKLFFGSGTQLSVL.

This clonotype was detected only a few times. The rearrangement joins TRBV18 to TRBJ2-1; 7 bases align to TRBD2. The germline V gene has CDR1 KGHSH and CDR2 LQKENI. This CDR3 spans 12 amino acids. V shed 3 bases and J 8 bases; nucleotides not matched to a gene: 1. The CDR3 loop reads CASSPRGDEQFF. In nucleotides, the CDR3 is TGTGCCAGCTCACCCCGGGGGGATGAGCAGTTCTTC.

This clonotype was counted only a few times. The genes are TRBV10-3 and TRBJ2-3; no clear D. The CDR3 spans 13 residues. V lost 2 bases to trimming and J lost 6 bases, with 9 bases between them. Germline assignment: CDR1 ENHRY and CDR2 SYGVKD. CDR3 sequence (DNA): TGTGCCATCAGTGAGAAGGGCCGCGATACGCAGTATTTT. It yields the protein CAISEKGRDTQYF.

This chain links TRBV7-3 with TRBJ2-3; D remains unclear. There are 14 residues in the CDR3. With 2 bases removed from V and 1 base from J, the gap between germline ends came to 7 bases. Germline V CDR1 and CDR2: SGHTA, FQGTGA. The CDR3 DNA reads TGTGCCAGCAGCTTAGCTCTTGGCACAGATACGCAGTATTTT. Translated: CASSLALGTDTQYF.

This chain links TRBV6-5 with TRBJ1-1, with 10 positions matching TRBD1. J gave up 3 bases and V 5 bases, and 6 bases lay outside the gene matches. This CDR3 contains 15 residues. CDR1 and CDR2 from the germline V gene are MNHEY and SVGAGI. The CDR3 protein is CASSLWDRGYTEAFF. CDR3 DNA: TGTGCCAGCAGTCTCTGGGACAGGGGATACACTGAAGCTTTCTTT.

This chain joins TRBV20-1 and TRBJ2-2; D may be TRBD1 (5 bases). CDR1 and CDR2 from the germline V gene are DFQATT and SNEGSKA (reference sequence). V was trimmed by 0 bases and J by 4 bases, leaving 9 bases between them. The CDR3 covers 14 residues. This chain's CDR3 is CSARDARVTGELFF. The CDR3 region has the DNA TGCAGTGCTAGAGATGCCAGGGTCACCGGGGAGCTGTTTTTT.

This clonotype was observed a few times. This sequence joins TRBV12-3 or TRBV12-4 and TRBJ2-3; D is possibly TRBD1 (6 bases). The V gene lost 3 bases and the J gene lost 8 bases, with 18 bases spanning the gap. CDR3 length: 15 residues. The CDR3 protein is CASSFSNRALSTQYF. The CDR3 nucleotides are TGTGCCAGCAGTTTCAGCAACAGGGCCCTTAGTACGCAGTATTTT.

This clonotype was picked up a small number of times. The CDR3 sequence: CSARDGQGWTGELFF. The DNA of the CDR3 is TGCAGTGCTAGGGACGGACAGGGTTGGACCGGGGAGCTGTTTTTT. The gene calls are TRBV20-1 and TRBJ2-2, with 8 bases fitting TRBD1. The CDR3 has 15 residues. Per the germline V gene, CDR1 is DFQATT and CDR2 is SNEGSKA (reference sequence). Germline trimming cut 3 bases from V and 5 bases from J; bases unmatched to any gene: 8.

This clonotype occurred a few times. The chain combines TRBV27 with TRBJ1-1; no clear D gene. The CDR3 loop spans 14 amino acids. CDR1 is MNHEY and CDR2 is SMNVEV in the germline V gene (reference sequence). V gave up 3 bases and J gave up 8 bases, with 16 bases separating them. CDR3: CASSFDRTSREAFF. DNA for the CDR3: TGTGCCAGCAGTTTCGACCGAACAAGTCGGGAAGCTTTCTTT.

The chain recombines TRBV9 with TRBJ2-1; D is unclear. The CDR3 is 11 residues long. V was pared by 0 bases and J by 10 bases, with 5 bases between. The germline V gene has CDR1 SGDLS and CDR2 YYNGEE. The CDR3 bases are TGTGCCAGCAGCGTAGGGGCCGAGCAGTTCTTC. The encoded protein is CASSVGAEQFF.

This clonotype was seen ten or more times. The J gene is TRBJ2-5, the V gene TRBV7-8; D may correspond to TRBD1 or TRBD2 (6 bases each). CDR1 is SGHVS and CDR2 is FQNEAQ in the germline V gene. The V end lost 5 bases, the J end lost 5 bases, and 18 bases lay between the germline ends. This CDR3 has 15 amino acids. CDR3 sequence: CASSPRRVRGETQYF. The CDR3 bases are TGTGCCAGCAGCCCTAGGAGGGTTAGGGGGGAGACCCAGTACTTC. Full variable domain (rest looked up from reference TRBV7-8 and TRBJ2-5): GAGVSQSPRYKVAKRGQDVALRCDPISGHVSLFWYQQALGQGPEFLTYFQNEAQLDKSGLPSDRFFAERPEGSVSTLKIQRTQQEDSAVYLCASSPRRVRGETQYFGPGTRLLVL.

A few counts support this clonotype. This chain joins TRBV9 and TRBJ1-6; tentatively, D is TRBD1 (6 bases). CDR3 length: 15 amino acids. Germline V gives CDR1 SGDLS, CDR2 YYNGEE. Trimming shortened V by 1 base and J by 10 bases, and 15 bases separated the two germline ends. Here the CDR3 reads CASSVLPDSGSPLHF. CDR3 nucleotide sequence: TGTGCCAGCAGCGTACTTCCGGACAGCGGGTCACCCCTCCACTTT.

The chain couples TRBV28 to TRBJ2-6; 7 nucleotides line up with TRBD1. Germline V lookup: CDR1 MDHEN, CDR2 SYDVKM. J lost 4 bases, V lost 2 bases, and 2 bases had no gene match. The CDR3 is made up of 15 amino acids. Here the CDR3 reads CASSLEGAGANVLTF. The CDR3 bases are TGTGCCAGCAGTTTAGAGGGGGCCGGGGCCAACGTCCTGACTTTC.

The genes are TRBV6-5 and TRBJ2-5; TRBD2 matches at 7 bases. V shed 2 bases, J shed 7 bases, and the junction held 4 bases outside the gene matches. CDR1 MNHEY and CDR2 SVGAGI come from the germline V gene. CDR3 length equals 13 residues. The CDR3 coding sequence is TGTGCCAGCAGTTACGCCTCGGGAGGGACCCAGTACTTC. Translating it yields CASSYASGGTQYF.

In this sample, this clonotype turned up many times. The CDR3 sequence is CASSTSSGANVLTF. CDR3 nucleotides: TGTGCCAGCAGTACCAGCTCTGGGGCCAACGTCCTGACTTTC. The chain has TRBV3-1 and TRBJ2-6; D unclear. Germline CDR1 and CDR2: LGHDT and YNNKEL (reference sequence). The CDR3 consists of 14 residues. V lost 6 bases and J 0 bases, leaving 6 bases between the germline ends. Variable domain in full (rest from reference TRBV3-1 and TRBJ2-6): DTAVSQTPKYLVTQMGNDKSIKCEQNLGHDTMYWYKQDSKKFLKIMFSYNNKELIINETVPNRFSPKSPDKAHLNLHINSLELGDSAVYFCASSTSSGANVLTFGAGSRLTVL.

This clonotype was counted a few times. V is TRBV12-3 or TRBV12-4 and J is TRBJ2-2; D may be TRBD1 (6 bases). The V and J ends lost 5 bases and 5 bases respectively, with 12 bases between them. The CDR3 covers 14 residues. The CDR3 DNA reads as TGTGCCAGCAGTCCGACAGGTCCGACCGGGGAGCTGTTTTTT. This codes for CASSPTGPTGELFF.

The CDR3 region is CASGLVGLAGDLNTGELFF. In nucleotides, the CDR3 is TGTGCTAGTGGTTTGGTTGGCCTAGCGGGGGACTTGAACACCGGGGAGCTGTTTTTT. This chain uses TRBV12-5 with TRBJ2-2; the match to TRBD2 covers 10 bases. This CDR3 contains 19 residues. V gave up 0 bases and J gave up 1 base; unmatched junction bases: 8. Germline-derived CDR1 and CDR2 are LGHNT and FRNRAP.

The chain links TRBV20-1 to TRBJ2-3, with 7 bases identical to TRBD1. V was pared by 6 bases and J by 5 bases, with 11 bases of the junction left unmatched. In germline, CDR1 is DFQATT, CDR2 SNEGSKA (reference sequence). This CDR3 contains 14 residues. In DNA form, the CDR3 reads TGCAGTGCCCCTCTCCGACAGGGCGGAGATACGCAGTATTTT. Translated: CSAPLRQGGDTQYF.

This clonotype was observed a single time. J is TRBJ2-3 and V is TRBV12-3 or TRBV12-4; maybe TRBD1 (5 bases). CDR3 length: 15 residues. V lost 7 bases and J lost 1, with 15 bases in between. Here the CDR3 reads CASTPAGQGTDTQYF. The CDR3 nucleotides read TGTGCCAGCACCCCGGCCGGACAAGGCACAGATACGCAGTATTTT.

The V and J genes are TRBV12-3 or TRBV12-4 and TRBJ1-1, with no clear D. Trimming took off 5 bases at V and 12 bases at J, with 4 bases between the two ends. The CDR3 is 8 amino acids. CDR3 sequence: CASSGTFF. For the CDR3, the DNA is TGTGCCAGCAGTGGGACTTTCTTT.

The chain has TRBV5-1 and TRBJ2-2; D may be TRBD1 (6 bases). V was trimmed by 3 bases and J by 2 bases, leaving 11 bases between them. This CDR3 comprises 15 residues. CDR1 is SGHRS, CDR2 YFSETQ, per germline. The CDR3 DNA follows: TGCGCCAGCAGCTATGGACAGCGAAACACCGGGGAGCTGTTTTTT. This sequence encodes CASSYGQRNTGELFF.

There are a few counts of this clonotype. V usage is TRBV7-2 and J usage is TRBJ1-1; 8 bases are shared with TRBD1. Germline CDR1 is SGHTA and CDR2 is FQGNSA. The ends lost 4 bases at V and 10 bases at J; junction bases unmatched: 5. CDR3 size: 12 residues. CDR3 sequence (DNA): TGTGCCAGCAGCTCTTATACAGGGGGAGCTTTCTTT. This sequence encodes CASSSYTGGAFF.